This TCR beta chain was retrieved from a study of response to subunit inactivated influenza vaccine. CDR1 and CDR2 from the germline V gene are DFQATT and SNEGSKA (reference sequence). V was trimmed by 8 bases and J by 2 bases, leaving 12 bases between them. The CDR3 is made up of 13 amino acids. One entry per CDR3 protein results from TCRdb running MiXCR on the RT-PCR reads. The sample shows around 760,000 distinct CDR3 sequences, 11% to 15% of them seen only once. Study findings and constraints: The authors offered the suggestion that each seasonal influenza vaccination recruits few new T cells.

Notes on this clonotype: The target antigen is unknown.

The chain uses TRBV20-1 and TRBJ2-2, with D possibly TRBD2 on 5 matching bases. The source of this sequence is a man aged 45-65 years who received an inactivated influenza vaccine. This sample comprised PBMCs from blood, obtained 14 to 15 days before vaccination. The CDR3 protein is CSLSGPNTGELFF. As DNA, the CDR3 is TGCAGTCTGAGCGGACCAAACACCGGGGAGCTGTTTTTT.